The clone carrying this TCR beta chain was detected once. Its specificity is not known. The entry originates in a study of cytomegalovirus exposure and HLA in healthy donors. General study results and limits: Sequencing probably produced one cluster of sequence variants that were highly shared. A missense DCLRE1C variant was associated with V- and J-gene trimming of TCR beta chains in a later analysis, and an independent cohort replicated the association. A later analysis appeared to link common viral pathogens to several of the most significant clusters. Productive status was seen about 90% or about 30% of the time for most TCR beta V segments in an earlier analysis.

PCR involved 60 Vbeta and 13 Jbeta primers. Assay used: immunoSEQ multiplex PCR; TCRdb lists only in-frame clones, some missing. Seen here are around 95,000 clones, about 80% observed once, and the top ten hold approximately 4%. Germline V gene data show CDR1 as LNHDA and CDR2 as SQIVND (reference sequence). This CDR3 contains 13 residues. V shed 5 bases and J shed 3 bases, with 9 bases lying between them. This clonotype was obtained from a female donor in good health and CMV-seropositive. The specimen sequenced was PBMCs. J is TRBJ2-3 and V is TRBV19; the D gene is possibly TRBD2 (6 bases). The CDR3 here is CASSSAGTDTQYF. The CDR3 nucleotides are TGTGCCAGTAGTTCGGCGGGAACAGATACGCAGTATTTT.